These T cell receptor beta chains were read from a single sample in a study of early T cells in non-severe SARS-CoV-2 infection. TCRdb itself ran the 5' RACE reads through MiXCR, one entry per CDR3 protein. This table has tens of thousands of distinct CDR3 sequences, around 13% appearing once. The sample was whole blood, taken at baseline. These receptors originate from an adult who was a healthcare worker with PCR-confirmed SARS-CoV-2 infection or an uninfected control (not recorded which). The CDR3 runs from the conserved cysteine through the conserved F or W. The D gene is left open where the match is weak. Size is omitted from some rows. Given values are once, few, many or a class for expanded clones.

CSAREVGNSPLHF TGCAGTGCCCGAGAGGTGGGGAATTCACCCCTCCACTTT TRBJ1-6 NA TRBV20-1 NA
CASSHPRARAGYGYTF TGTGCCAGCAGCCATCCAAGGGCGAGGGCGGGCTATGGCTACACCTTC TRBJ1-2 few TRBV14 NA
CASSLSPGGDPYSPLHF TGCGCCAGCAGCTTGTCTCCGGGCGGGGACCCTTATTCACCCCTCCACTTT TRBJ1-6 few TRBV5-1 NA
CASSQDSGRGTQYF TGTGCCAGCAGCCAAGACAGCGGGAGAGGTACGCAGTATTTT TRBJ2-3 NA TRBV3-1 TRBD2
CSEGAHTDTQYF TGCAGTGAGGGGGCACACACAGATACGCAGTATTTT TRBJ2-3 NA TRBV20-1 TRBD1
CASSRGAETSTDTQYF TGTGCCAGCAGCCGCGGAGCGGAAACCAGCACAGATACGCAGTATTTT TRBJ2-3 many TRBV28 NA
CASSPRGRVAKNIQYF TGTGCCAGCAGTCCCCGAGGGAGGGTAGCCAAAAACATTCAGTACTTC TRBJ2-4 few TRBV28 TRBD2
CASSPGAAYNEQFF TGTGCCAGCAGTCCCGGGGCGGCCTACAATGAGCAGTTCTTC TRBJ2-1 many TRBV27 NA
CASSSLQTGDPIGYTF TGTGCCAGCAGTTCATTACAGACAGGGGATCCTATTGGCTACACCTTC TRBJ1-2 NA TRBV28 TRBD1
CASSPTGGTDTQYF TGTGCCAGCAGTCCCACAGGGGGCACAGATACGCAGTATTTT TRBJ2-3 NA TRBV5-4 TRBD1
CASSRPPIAGGYNEQFF TGTGCCAGCAGCCGCCCTCCGATAGCGGGGGGGTACAATGAGCAGTTCTTC TRBJ2-1 NA TRBV6-5 TRBD2
CSARVGREKREQYF TGCAGTGCCAGGGTGGGGCGGGAGAAGCGCGAGCAGTACTTC TRBJ2-7 many TRBV20-1 TRBD2
CASSRTTKGNEQFF TGTGCCAGCAGCCGGACCACTAAGGGTAATGAGCAGTTCTTC TRBJ2-1 NA TRBV7-9 NA
CASSPASPGGPHEQYF TGTGCCAGCTCACCTGCGTCGCCAGGGGGTCCCCACGAGCAGTACTTC TRBJ2-7 NA TRBV18 TRBD1
CASSPRLAGGRDEQFF TGTGCCAGCAGCCCGAGACTAGCGGGAGGTAGAGATGAGCAGTTCTTC TRBJ2-1 NA TRBV28 TRBD2
CASSRGGQASPLHF TGTGCCAGCAGCCGCGGCGGACAGGCTTCACCCCTCCACTTT TRBJ1-6 few TRBV3-1 TRBD1
CSAGQGGSSYNEQFF TGCAGTGCTGGCCAGGGCGGGTCCTCTTACAATGAGCAGTTCTTC TRBJ2-1 once TRBV20-1 NA
CASSGTGGFYNEQFF TGTGCCAGCAGTGGGACAGGGGGCTTCTACAATGAGCAGTTCTTC TRBJ2-1 many TRBV2 TRBD1
CASSSPGTNSYEQYF TGTGCCAGCAGTTCCCCTGGGACTAACTCCTACGAGCAGTACTTC TRBJ2-7 few TRBV28 TRBD2
CASSFVQNTEAFF TGTGCCAGCAGCTTCGTCCAGAACACTGAAGCTTTCTTT TRBJ1-1 few TRBV7-9 NA
CASSLALAGAYNEQFF TGTGCCAGCAGCTTAGCCCTAGCGGGAGCCTACAATGAGCAGTTCTTC TRBJ2-1 many TRBV7-9 TRBD2
CASSLYPREGETQYF TGTGCCAGCAGTTTATATCCCAGGGAAGGAGAGACCCAGTACTTC TRBJ2-5 many TRBV27 NA
CATSRDHAEAFF TGTGCCACCAGCAGAGATCACGCTGAAGCTTTCTTT TRBJ1-1 many TRBV15 NA
CASSHGRLAGITDTQYF TGTGCCAGCAGCCACGGGAGACTAGCGGGTATAACAGATACGCAGTATTTT TRBJ2-3 NA TRBV7-2 TRBD2
CASSPPGTSLGDTQYF TGTGCCAGCAGCCCACCAGGGACTTCCTTGGGAGATACGCAGTATTTT TRBJ2-3 few TRBV11-2 NA
CASSSGPTSGELFF TGTGCCAGCAGCTCCGGACCCACTTCCGGGGAGCTGTTTTTT TRBJ2-2 NA TRBV7-6 NA
CASSSSMNTEAFF TGTGCCAGCAGCTCCTCGATGAACACTGAAGCTTTCTTT TRBJ1-1 few TRBV7-3 NA
CASSLGGTQAYEQYF TGTGCCAGCAGTTTAGGGGGAACACAAGCCTACGAGCAGTACTTC TRBJ2-7 many TRBV28 NA
CASSVSTGAGNQPQHF TGTGCCAGTAGTGTCTCGACAGGGGCAGGGAATCAGCCCCAGCATTTT TRBJ1-5 many TRBV19 TRBD1
CATSTSGTGEADTQYF TGTGCCACCAGTACCTCCGGGACAGGGGAGGCAGATACGCAGTATTTT TRBJ2-3 few TRBV24-1 TRBD1
CASSDRVQETQYF TGTGCCAGCAGCGACAGGGTCCAAGAGACCCAGTACTTC TRBJ2-5 few TRBV12-3/TRBV12-4 TRBD1
CASSLINTEAFF TGTGCCAGCAGCTTAATAAACACTGAAGCTTTCTTT TRBJ1-1 many TRBV7-9 NA
CASSLNTGGPNTGELFF TGTGCCAGCAGCTTAAATACGGGAGGCCCGAACACCGGGGAGCTGTTTTTT TRBJ2-2 NA TRBV7-9 TRBD2
CASSPGLAGGGTDTQYF TGTGCCAGCAGTCCGGGACTAGCGGGAGGCGGGACAGATACGCAGTATTTT TRBJ2-3 few TRBV6-1 TRBD2
CASSFRGFSTDTQYF TGTGCCAGCAGTTTTCGGGGGTTTAGCACAGATACGCAGTATTTT TRBJ2-3 many TRBV28 NA
CASSLGLADSDTQYF TGTGCCAGCAGCTTAGGGCTAGCGGACTCAGATACGCAGTATTTT TRBJ2-3 NA TRBV7-6 TRBD2
CASRAGLGVSTDTQYF TGTGCCAGCCGGGCCGGGTTGGGAGTTAGCACAGATACGCAGTATTTT TRBJ2-3 few TRBV7-2 NA
CASSRIGLAGDTQYF TGTGCCAGCAGTCGAATAGGACTAGCGGGAGACACGCAGTATTTT TRBJ2-3 few TRBV6-6 TRBD2
CASRKTSGLNTGELFF TGTGCCAGCAGAAAGACTAGCGGGTTAAACACCGGGGAGCTGTTTTTT TRBJ2-2 NA TRBV5-5 TRBD2
CASSYRRDGTAYNEQFF TGTGCCAGCAGCTACAGGAGAGATGGGACAGCTTACAATGAGCAGTTCTTC TRBJ2-1 NA TRBV7-2 TRBD1
CSVEARAGIVTEAFF TGCAGCGTTGAAGCAAGGGCAGGGATCGTCACTGAAGCTTTCTTT TRBJ1-1 NA TRBV29-1 NA
CASGLLQGARAGELFF TGTGCTAGTGGTTTGCTTCAGGGGGCGCGAGCCGGGGAGCTGTTTTTT TRBJ2-2 few TRBV12-5 TRBD1
CASRGLAGGYNEQFF TGCGCCAGCAGAGGACTAGCGGGAGGCTACAATGAGCAGTTCTTC TRBJ2-1 NA TRBV10-2 TRBD2
CASSLEASTDTQYF TGTGCCAGCAGCTTAGAGGCTAGCACAGATACGCAGTATTTT TRBJ2-3 NA TRBV11-2 NA
CASSPTSGNTIYF TGTGCCAGCAGTCCTACCTCTGGAAACACCATATATTTT TRBJ1-3 few TRBV6-6 NA
CSARDGASGTDTQYF TGCAGTGCTAGAGATGGCGCTAGCGGCACAGATACGCAGTATTTT TRBJ2-3 few TRBV20-1 NA
CASSFVGTGVREAFF TGTGCCAGCAGTTTCGTTGGGACAGGGGTTAGAGAAGCTTTCTTT TRBJ1-1 many TRBV28 TRBD1
CASILGGRNTEAFF TGTGCCAGTATCCTTGGGGGACGGAACACTGAAGCTTTCTTT TRBJ1-1 many TRBV19 NA
CASSLAAGGAYEQYF TGTGCCAGCAGCTTAGCGGCGGGAGGGGCCTACGAGCAGTACTTC TRBJ2-7 NA TRBV7-3 TRBD2
CVSSPQTGNFHEQYF TGTGTCAGCAGCCCCCAGACAGGGAATTTCCACGAGCAGTACTTC TRBJ2-7 once TRBV9 TRBD1
CASSLSGSGTAYNEQFF TGTGCCAGCAGTTTGTCCGGCTCGGGGACAGCCTACAATGAGCAGTTCTTC TRBJ2-1 few TRBV12-3/TRBV12-4 TRBD1
CASREAGGQETQYF TGTGCCAGCAGAGAAGCGGGAGGGCAAGAGACCCAGTACTTC TRBJ2-5 few TRBV7-9 TRBD2